A single sample gave rise to the 10 T cell receptor beta chains below, sequenced in a study of blood T cell repertoires in COVID-19. Only in-frame clones appear in the TCRdb table, and some are missing; sequencing was by immunoSEQ multiplex PCR. The sample consists of over 200,000 clones, 70% to 90% of them appearing once. Source material: PBMCs or T cells enriched from blood (not recorded which). The receptors shown here come from a man aged 25 to 40 who had recovered from COVID-19.

The CDR3 DNA sequence: TGTGCCAGCAGCTTCCCCATCCTAGGTGGGACTGAAGCTTTCTTT. Its protein is CASSFPILGGTEAFF. V and J are TRBV7-9 and TRBJ1-1; D not resolved. The CDR3 spans 15 residues. Germline values: CDR1 SEHNR, CDR2 FQNEAQ (reference sequence). V gave up 3 bases and J gave up 5 bases, with 16 bases separating them.

V is TRBV28 and J is TRBJ1-4; the D gene is possibly TRBD1 (5 bases). The germline V gene has CDR1 MDHEN and CDR2 SYDVKM. Trimming removed 7 bases at V and 8 bases at J, with 17 bases between. The CDR3 sequence is 14 residues long. The CDR3 loop is CASTDGGVVEKLFF. In nucleotides, the CDR3 is TGTGCCAGCACCGATGGGGGGGTAGTAGAAAAACTGTTTTTT.

This sequence joins TRBV4-3 and TRBJ1-1; weak D call: TRBD1 (5 bases). The CDR3 covers 18 residues. The V end lost 0 bases, the J end lost 0 bases, and 17 bases lay between the germline ends. Germline values: CDR1 LGHNA, CDR2 YSLEER. In DNA, the CDR3 is TGCGCCAGCAGCCAAGAAATCGTCCGGGCAGGGCTGAACACTGAAGCTTTCTTT. Translating it yields CASSQEIVRAGLNTEAFF.

The rearrangement uses TRBV24-1 and TRBJ2-6; no firm D call. Germline loops: CDR1 KGHDR, CDR2 SFDVKD. V was trimmed by 3 bases and J by 2 bases, leaving 7 bases between them. The CDR3 covers 15 residues. CDR3 bases: TGTGCCACCAGTGATGAGGAAGCTGGGGCCAACGTCCTGACTTTC. Residues: CATSDEEAGANVLTF.

This clone was counted once. This sequence joins TRBV25-1 and TRBJ2-3, with D unresolved. CDR3 length: 13 amino acids. V was clipped by 5 bases and J by 4 bases, with 10 bases between them. Germline V CDR1 and CDR2: MGHDK, SYGVNS. CDR3 DNA sequence: TGTGCCAGCAGTCCGCGAGAACCAGATACGCAGTATTTT. Protein product: CASSPREPDTQYF. Together with reference TRBV25-1 and TRBJ2-3, the CDR3 gives the full variable domain: EADIYQTPRYLVIGTGKKITLECSQTMGHDKMYWYQQDPGMELHLIHYSYGVNSTEKGDLSSESTVSRIRTEHFPLTLESARPSHTSQYLCASSPREPDTQYFGPGTRLTVL.

This clone was detected only once. Relative to the germline gene, one junction end is altered; a read error may explain this. This sequence joins TRBV7-2 and TRBJ2-1; 13 bases line up with TRBD2. The germline V gene encodes CDR1 SGHTA and CDR2 FQGNSA. There are 15 residues in the CDR3. The CDR3, as DNA: TGTGCCAGCAGCCCGGGGTTACTAGCGGGAGGGGAGCGGTTCTTC. It codes for CASSPGLLAGGERFF.

The chain uses TRBV9 and TRBJ1-6; 9 positions agree with TRBD1. The V gene's germline CDR1 is SGDLS and CDR2 YYNGEE. The V segment lost 0 bases and the J segment 10 bases; nucleotides outside the gene matches: 8. The CDR3 has 16 residues. Here the CDR3 reads CASSVGGTGTGSPLHF. The CDR3 coding sequence is TGTGCCAGCAGCGTAGGTGGGACAGGGACGGGATCACCCCTCCACTTT.

This sequence joins TRBV10-1 and TRBJ2-7; the D gene is possibly TRBD1 (6 bases). The CDR3 is 13 amino acids. Germline V gene lookup returns CDR1 WNHNN and CDR2 SYGVQD (reference sequence). V gave up 5 bases and J gave up 7 bases, with 15 bases separating them. The CDR3 reads CASSSSGAWEQYF. In DNA form, the CDR3 reads TGCGCCAGCAGTTCGTCAGGGGCCTGGGAGCAGTACTTC.

The chain has TRBV6-5 and TRBJ1-1; D is perhaps TRBD1 (6 bases). Looked up from germline, CDR1 is MNHEY and CDR2 is SVGAGI. This CDR3 has 13 amino acids. The V and J ends lost 9 bases and 0 bases respectively, with 11 bases between them. CDR3 in DNA: TGTGCCAGTAGAACAGGGATGAACACTGAAGCTTTCTTT. It specifies CASRTGMNTEAFF.

The rearrangement uses TRBV6-6 and TRBJ1-2; maybe TRBD1 (5 bases). CDR1 is MNHNY, CDR2 SVGAGI, per germline (reference sequence). This CDR3 is 19 amino acids long. V lost 5 bases and J 0 bases, leaving 25 bases between the germline ends. The CDR3 nucleotides are TGTGCCAGCAGTCATCGACCCACGACCGACAGACGAGCTAACTATGGCTACACCTTC. The encoded protein is CASSHRPTTDRRANYGYTF.